Detailed here is one T cell receptor (beta chain). This CDR3 has 16 amino acids. CDR1 LGHDT and CDR2 YNNKEL come from the germline V gene (reference sequence). Trimming stripped 1 base from V and 6 bases from J, with 16 bases between. The data belong to a study of blood T cell repertoires in COVID-19. Whole-study context: Sites across the United States, Italy and Spain contributed samples from acute and convalescent COVID-19.

Authors' data handling: Amplified reference gene primers provided the basis for estimating nucleated cell counts. Measured with immunoSEQ multiplex PCR; TCRdb has only the in-frame clones, and not every one. V and J calls plus clone size are reproduced from that table; the DNA served to infer D and trimming. The sample lists a few hundred thousand clones, around 90% occurring once. This sequence was found in a woman aged 55-75 years with COVID-19, enrolled during active disease. The sample comprised peripheral blood. V is TRBV3-1 (or the pseudogene TRBV3-2) and J is TRBJ2-1; tentative D call: TRBD1 (7 bases). The CDR3 DNA sequence: TGTGCCAGCAGCCAAGTCCTGGCAGGGGGGTTCAATGAGCAGTTCTTC. Translation: CASSQVLAGGFNEQFF.